This T cell receptor beta chain was sequenced during a study of blood T cell repertoires in COVID-19. Study context: The cDNA or gDNA used as material had been derived from T cells, B-cell-depleted T cells, or PBMCs.

The V end was cut by 3 bases, the J end by 1 base, with 15 bases between. CDR3 length equals 16 residues. Germline CDR1 is LGHNA and CDR2 is YNFKEQ. Sequencing used immunoSEQ multiplex PCR; TCRdb keeps in-frame clones, though not all of them. The sample holds under 20,000 clones, 85% to 90% seen once. This chain uses TRBV4-2 with TRBJ1-1; D uncertain. This receptor was identified in a man aged 60-69 years with active COVID-19. Sequenced input: peripheral blood. CDR3 in DNA: TGTGCCAGCAGCCACGTAAACGAGGGATGGAACACTGAAGCTTTCTTT. This gives the protein CASSHVNEGWNTEAFF.